These 23 T cell receptor beta chains came from one sample sequenced in a study of regulatory T cells in long-lasting Graves disease. Construction of TCR beta libraries relied on iRepertoire HTBI primers and on Arm-PCR targeting CDR3 regions. TCRdb re-derived calls from the multiplex PCR reads in MiXCR, one entry per CDR3 protein. This sample has 410,000 or so distinct CDR3 sequences, with under 15% found just once. Time point given: newly diagnosed GD, antithyroid drugs for less than 3 months. With RNA extracted from PBMCs as input, the TCR library was made. These records were also assigned to another study, of T cells in Graves' hyperthyroidism and ophthalmopathy.

The sample here was peripheral blood mononuclear cells (PBMCs), taken at new diagnosis, from a patient treated with antithyroid drugs. The source of these receptors is a woman aged 30 to 39 with Graves disease.

This clonotype was counted at least ten times. The V gene is TRBV3-1, the J gene TRBJ2-1, with D hard to call. In germline, CDR1 is LGHDT, CDR2 YNNKEL (reference sequence). The CDR3 has 12 amino acids. V was trimmed by 4 bases and J by 7 bases, leaving 8 bases between them. CDR3 coding DNA: TGTGCCAGCAGCCTACACTGGAATGAGCAGTTCTTC. As protein: CASSLHWNEQFF.

This clonotype was observed many times. The rearrangement uses TRBV3-1 and TRBJ2-1; 12 positions agree with TRBD2. Germline-derived CDR1 and CDR2 are LGHDT and YNNKEL (reference sequence). CDR3 length: 15 residues. With 1 base clipped from V and 5 bases from J, the junction kept 0 bases outside the gene matches. CDR3: CASSQGLAGDNEQFF. CDR3 nucleotides: TGTGCCAGCAGCCAAGGACTAGCGGGAGACAATGAGCAGTTCTTC.

CDR3 sequence reads: CASSPRPGGGTDTQYF. In nucleotides, the CDR3 is TGCGCCAGCAGCCCCAGACCGGGGGGGGGCACAGATACGCAGTATTTT. The chain is built from TRBV5-1 and TRBJ2-3; 8 bases line up with TRBD2. Trimming took 4 bases from V and 1 from J; bases not matched to a gene: 8. The CDR3 is 16 residues long. Per the germline V gene, CDR1 is SGHRS and CDR2 is YFSETQ.

This clonotype appeared a few times. The V call is TRBV5-1, the J call TRBJ2-5, with D perhaps given as TRBD1 or TRBD2 (6 bases each). The CDR3 is made up of 15 amino acids. In germline, CDR1 is SGHRS, CDR2 YFSETQ. V lost 4 bases and J 2 bases, leaving 15 bases between the germline ends. CDR3 sequence: CASSPDQGRQETQYF. DNA of the CDR3: TGCGCCAGCAGCCCGGATCAGGGGAGGCAAGAGACCCAGTACTTC.

The rearrangement links TRBV18 to TRBJ1-5, with D perhaps matching TRBD1 (6 bases). V lost 6 bases, J lost 0 bases, and 15 bases lay in between. There are 16 residues in the CDR3. Germline CDR1 KGHSH, CDR2 LQKENI. The CDR3: CASSPSDRYSNQPQHF. CDR3 in DNA: TGTGCCAGCTCGCCGTCGGACAGATATAGCAATCAGCCCCAGCATTTT.

V and J are TRBV19 and TRBJ2-7; D may correspond to TRBD1 or TRBD2 (5 bases each). The ends were cut back, 1 base at V and 1 base at J, with 11 bases in the middle. CDR3 length: 15 residues. CDR1 and CDR2 from the germline V gene are LNHDA and SQIVND (reference sequence). The CDR3 protein is CASSIAVGESYEQYF. The DNA of the CDR3 is TGTGCCAGTAGTATAGCCGTGGGGGAGTCCTACGAGCAGTACTTC. Looking up the rest from reference TRBV19 and TRBJ2-7 gives the full variable domain: DGGITQSPKYLFRKEGQNVTLSCEQNLNHDAMYWYRQDPGQGLRLIYYSQIVNDFQKGDIAEGYSVSREKKESFPLTVTSAQKNPTAFYLCASSIAVGESYEQYFGPGTRLTVT.

In its sample, this clonotype was seen many times. The gene calls are TRBV7-8 and TRBJ2-3, with 7 bases matching TRBD1. The CDR3 covers 15 residues. Per germline, CDR1 SGHVS and CDR2 FQNEAQ. V was pared by 1 base and J by 4 bases, with 5 bases of the junction left unmatched. CDR3 loop: CASSLVRGPADTQYF. CDR3 bases: TGTGCCAGCAGCTTAGTGAGGGGGCCCGCAGATACGCAGTATTTT. Together with reference TRBV7-8 and TRBJ2-3, the CDR3 gives the full variable domain: GAGVSQSPRYKVAKRGQDVALRCDPISGHVSLFWYQQALGQGPEFLTYFQNEAQLDKSGLPSDRFFAERPEGSVSTLKIQRTQQEDSAVYLCASSLVRGPADTQYFGPGTRLTVL.

The genes are TRBV4-2 and TRBJ2-7; D might be TRBD2 (5 bases). This CDR3 comprises 16 residues. V shed 0 bases and J shed 2 bases, with 14 bases lying between them. CDR1 LGHNA and CDR2 YNFKEQ come from the germline V gene. The CDR3, as DNA: TGTGCCAGCAGCCAAGATAAATCTAGCTGGACCTACGAGCAGTACTTC. Translated: CASSQDKSSWTYEQYF.

This clonotype has just a few counts. This chain joins TRBV5-1 and TRBJ2-1, with TRBD2 matching 7 bases. Germline V gene data show CDR1 as SGHRS and CDR2 as YFSETQ. The V gene end was trimmed by 4 bases and the J gene end by 10 bases; junction bases not matched to a gene: 11. The CDR3 covers 14 residues. CDR3 coding DNA: TGCGCCAGCAGCCTCGGAGGAGCGGGAAGCGAGCAGTTCTTC. Encoded protein: CASSLGGAGSEQFF. Full variable domain (missing parts from reference TRBV5-1 and TRBJ2-1): KAGVTQTPRYLIKTRGQQVTLSCSPISGHRSVSWYQQTPGQGLQFLFEYFSETQRNKGNFPGRFSGRQFSNSRSEMNVSTLELGDSALYLCASSLGGAGSEQFFGPGTRLTVL.

This clonotype appeared a few times. The rearrangement joins TRBV29-1 to TRBJ2-7; 7 bases line up with TRBD2. Germline lookup yields CDR1 SQVTM and CDR2 ANQGSEA. The V segment lost 6 bases and the J segment 6 bases; nucleotides outside the gene matches: 14. The CDR3 totals 14 residues. The CDR3 nucleotides are TGCAGCGTGCTGCGGGCAGCGGGGCCCGGCGAGCAGTACTTC. Translating gives CSVLRAAGPGEQYF.

The table lists this clonotype with a few counts. The chain joins TRBV29-1 to TRBJ1-1; D call uncertain. The ends were cut back, 0 bases at V and 5 bases at J, with 16 bases in the middle. The CDR3 contains 15 residues. The germline V gene encodes CDR1 SQVTM and CDR2 ANQGSEA. CDR3 sequence: CSVEDLFAFGTEAFF. CDR3 nucleotides: TGCAGCGTTGAAGATCTCTTCGCTTTCGGGACTGAAGCTTTCTTT. Based on the CDR3 plus reference TRBV29-1 and TRBJ1-1, the full variable domain is SAVISQKPSRDICQRGTSLTIQCQVDSQVTMMFWYRQQPGQSLTLIATANQGSEATYESGFVIDKFPISRPNLTFSTLTVSNMSPEDSSIYLCSVEDLFAFGTEAFFGQGTRLTVV.

About this clonotype: A much larger clone lies a single base off, so this may be a read error. V gene TRBV28 combines with J gene TRBJ2-5, with D perhaps TRBD2 (5 bases). Germline V gene sequence: CDR1 MDHEN, CDR2 SYDVKM. The CDR3 has 14 residues. Trimming left V 5 bases short and J 0 bases short, with 10 bases between. The CDR3 here is CASSDPGYQETQYF. Here the CDR3 DNA reads TGTGCCAGCAGTGACCCGGGGTACCAAGAGACCCAGTACTTC.

The chain joins TRBV19 to TRBJ2-7; 7 positions agree with TRBD1. The CDR3 spans 15 residues. In germline, CDR1 is LNHDA, CDR2 SQIVND (reference sequence). After removal of 5 bases from V and 0 bases from J, the junction contained 7 bases not matched to a gene. The CDR3 here is CASSPGDSPSYEQYF. CDR3 coding DNA: TGTGCCAGTAGTCCAGGGGACAGCCCCTCCTACGAGCAGTACTTC.

This clonotype was seen ten or more times. The V call is TRBV6-2 or TRBV6-3, the J call TRBJ1-1; maybe TRBD1 (6 bases). Germline V CDR1 and CDR2: MNHEY, SVGEGT. V lost 4 bases to trimming and J lost 3 bases, with 15 bases between them. The CDR3 has 15 residues. CDR3: CASSFYGGLHTEAFF. CDR3 nucleotide sequence: TGTGCCAGCAGTTTTTACGGGGGCCTACACACTGAAGCTTTCTTT.

In its sample, this clonotype was seen many times. V gene TRBV3-1 combines with J gene TRBJ2-3; D gene unclear. CDR1 is LGHDT and CDR2 is YNNKEL in the germline V gene (reference sequence). CDR3 length: 12 amino acids. The ends were cut back, 5 bases at V and 4 bases at J, with 7 bases in the middle. As DNA, the CDR3 is TGTGCCAGCAGCAGGGTGTCAGATACGCAGTATTTT. This sequence encodes CASSRVSDTQYF.

The J gene is TRBJ2-1, the V gene TRBV12-3 or TRBV12-4, with 7 bases matching TRBD2. Trimming cost V 4 bases and J 8 bases; bases outside gene matches: 5. The CDR3 is 13 amino acids. The CDR3 DNA follows: TGTGCCAGCAGTTATGGACTAGTCGATGAGCAGTTCTTC. This sequence encodes CASSYGLVDEQFF.

This clonotype showed up many times. This chain uses TRBV11-2 with TRBJ2-3; D is possibly TRBD2 (6 bases). This CDR3 has 14 residues. Germline V CDR1 and CDR2: SGHAT, FQNNGV. Trimming shortened V by 6 bases and J by 1 base, and 11 bases separated the two germline ends. The CDR3 coding sequence is TGTGCCAGCAGTTTCGGAGGGGGCACAGATACGCAGTATTTT. Protein product: CASSFGGGTDTQYF.

In its sample, this clonotype was seen a few times. The CDR3 spells CASSLEVGNYGYTF. The CDR3 bases are TGTGCCAGCAGCTTAGAAGTCGGCAACTATGGCTACACCTTC. The chain joins TRBV7-9 to TRBJ1-2; unclear D gene. CDR3 length: 14 amino acids. V shed 1 base and J shed 2 bases, with 8 bases lying between them. Per germline, CDR1 SEHNR and CDR2 FQNEAQ (reference sequence).

This chain connects TRBV19 to TRBJ1-1, with 8 bases matching TRBD1. There are 15 residues in the CDR3. The V segment lost 3 bases and the J segment 6 bases; nucleotides outside the gene matches: 9. From germline, CDR1 is LNHDA and CDR2 SQIVND (reference sequence). The CDR3 DNA reads as TGTGCCAGTAGTATCCCGGCAGGGGGCTTTGCTGAAGCTTTCTTT. Translated, it gives CASSIPAGGFAEAFF.

V and J are TRBV28 and TRBJ2-1; weak D call: TRBD1 (6 bases). The CDR3 runs 15 residues. The germline CDR1 and CDR2 sequences are MDHEN and SYDVKM. The V gene lost 3 bases and the J gene lost 6 bases, with 15 bases spanning the gap. CDR3 residues: CASSFRGTRGNEQFF. The CDR3 bases are TGTGCCAGCAGTTTCAGGGGTACACGGGGCAATGAGCAGTTCTTC.

This clonotype was seen at least ten times. The chain uses TRBV14 and TRBJ2-1, with TRBD2 identical over 10 bases. V lost 4 bases, J lost 8 bases, and 8 bases stayed unmatched. The CDR3 extends over 15 amino acids. Germline loops: CDR1 SGHDN, CDR2 FVKESK. The CDR3 coding sequence is TGTGCCAGCAGCCTATTGGGGCTAGCGGGAGATGAGCAGTTCTTC. Residues: CASSLLGLAGDEQFF.

This clonotype came up many times. The chain combines TRBV7-9 with TRBJ2-1; 12 nucleotides align to TRBD2. Trimming cost V 5 bases and J 2 bases; bases outside gene matches: 4. The CDR3 consists of 16 residues. Germline V lookup: CDR1 SEHNR, CDR2 FQNEAQ (reference sequence). The CDR3 DNA sequence: TGTGCCAGCAGCGACGGACTAGCGGGAACCTACAATGAGCAGTTCTTC. It translates to CASSDGLAGTYNEQFF. The variable domain in full, with the rest retrieved from reference TRBV7-9 and TRBJ2-1, is DTGVSQNPRHKITKRGQNVTFRCDPISEHNRLYWYRQTLGQGPEFLTYFQNEAQLEKSRLLSDRFSAERPKGSFSTLEIQRTEQGDSAMYLCASSDGLAGTYNEQFFGPGTRLTVL.

V and J are TRBV7-9 and TRBJ1-4; D is undetermined. The CDR3 loop spans 15 amino acids. V was shortened by 1 base and J by 3 bases, with 9 bases between the two germline ends. The germline V gene has CDR1 SEHNR and CDR2 FQNEAQ (reference sequence). CDR3 sequence: CASSLGADSNEKLFF. The CDR3 nucleotides are TGTGCCAGCAGCTTAGGGGCCGACTCTAATGAAAAACTGTTTTTT.